A single T cell receptor beta chain is shown here with its context. The sample holds a few counts of this clonotype. Its recognized antigen is unknown. Base qualities are not provided; no much larger clone lies one nucleotide away. The sample comes from a study of T cells after yellow fever vaccination (dated 2019 in TCRdb). A note on the overall study: Libraries from fractions with low cell numbers were prepared with the SMART-Seq v4 Ultra Low Input RNA kit. To follow T-cell clones before and after both primary and booster YFV17D yellow fever vaccination, bulk TCR alpha and beta repertoires underwent longitudinal sequencing. Two healthy male donors, one aged 18 to 29 and one aged 30 to 40 years, made up the cohort. Blood samples were taken at several timepoints before and after primary and secondary immunization, and bulk PBMC replicates and cell subsets were isolated.

This sample's treatment or condition label indicates: live attenuated yellow fever vaccine strain. PBMCs were isolated from peripheral blood using a standard Ficoll-Paque protocol. CD4 and CD8 T-cell fractions were isolated with Dynabeads CD4 and CD8 positive selection kits. TriZol was used to extract RNA from bulk PBMCs, CD4 and CD8 fractions, and dextramer-positive and dextramer-negative fractions. Study-level results and caveats: Compared with the primary T-cell response, the secondary T-cell response was faster but weaker, reaching its peak on day 5 rather than on day 15. A small fraction of clonotypes appeared in both the CD4 and CD8 compartments, likely as a result of convergent recombination. The study included only a couple of donors, which limits how far the findings can be generalized. Computational filtering was needed because FACS-sorted repertoires could contain abundant contaminating clonotypes from the bulk population. After the booster, most clones that had expanded after primary vaccination were detected again (almost 97% of CD4 and roughly nine tenths of CD8), suggesting broad maintenance of memory.

Per the germline V gene, SGHRS is the CDR1 and YFSETQ is the CDR2. V drops 4 bases and J drops 6 bases, leaving 16 bases in between. The CDR3, cysteine through phenylalanine, is 15 amino acids long. Kept here is only the CDR3 DNA, which spans 45 bases and is read in frame from base 1. Sequencing took place on an Illumina NovaSeq 6000. TCR cDNA was synthesized by 5'RACE template switching, through which a universal primer site and unique molecular identifiers were introduced. Priming of cDNA synthesis was performed from both the TCR alpha and TCR beta constant segments. Library amplification involved two PCR steps, and the second step added sample barcodes and sequencing adapters. Sequencing of libraries was done on Illumina HiSeq 2500 (2x100 bp) or NovaSeq (2x150 bp). Per the authors' processing: MIGEC handled demultiplexing of reads and collapsing into UMI consensus sequences, while MiXCR performed V(D)J alignment. Vaccine-responding clonotypes were defined with edgeR using replicate PBMC samples, requiring FDR below 0.01 and a log2 fold change above 5 up to day 15. CD4 or CD8 identity was assigned to each bulk clonotype according to whether the clonotype was present at higher abundance in the sequenced CD4 repertoire or the sequenced CD8 repertoire. TCRdb ran its own pipeline on the public reads, namely fastp trimming at Q25 and MiXCR clone calling, and kept in-frame beta chains. Every distinct CDR3 protein forms one entry, paired with its most common genes and DNA. TCRdb assigned the V and J calls; the authors' analysis was not used. The sample contains about 120,000 distinct CDR3 sequences, almost 9% of them found a single time. The ten most abundant clones make up 40% of the sample.

The source material was CD8+ T cells sorted from PBMCs, sampled on the day of the yellow fever booster vaccination. The receptor chain draws on TRBV5-1 and TRBJ2-2; tentative D gene TRBD1, with 5 bases matching. The sequence derives from a man younger than 35 who received the YFV17D yellow fever vaccine. Here the CDR3 is given as CASSPDNPMAGELFF. The base sequence is TGCGCCAGCAGCCCGGACAACCCCATGGCCGGGGAGCTGTTTTTT.